A single TCR beta chain is shown here with its context. This entry comes from a study of CD8 T cells in Susac syndrome. The CDR3 runs to 14 residues. The germline CDR1 and CDR2 sequences are SGHVS and FQNEAQ. The ends lost 5 bases at V and 3 bases at J; junction bases unmatched: 6. Random hexamers were used to reverse transcribe roughly 0.5 to 1 ug of RNA. In TCRdb, the immunoSEQ multiplex PCR reads were re-called with MiXCR into one record per CDR3 protein. The data hold around 110,000 distinct CDR3 sequences, with over 90% observed a single time. This chain connects TRBV7-8 to TRBJ2-5; 7 bases line up with TRBD1. This TCR was sampled from a human donor with Susac syndrome. Sequenced material: CD4+ T cells from PBMCs. Here the CDR3 DNA reads TGTGCCAGCAGCGTAAGAGGGGGCGAAGAGACCCAGTACTTC. Translating gives CASSVRGGEETQYF.